This record covers a single TCR beta chain. From the 5' RACE reads, TCRdb called clonotypes with MiXCR, one entry per CDR3 protein. The data contain around 1.7 million distinct CDR3 sequences, more than 30% of them singletons. These data come from a study of identical twins. This CDR3 contains 17 residues. Germline-derived CDR1 and CDR2 are LGHNA and YNFKEQ. V was clipped by 1 base and J by 2 bases; unmatched bases: 8. This receptor was identified in a newborn girl in good health. The specimen sequenced was cord blood. The chain carries TRBV4-2 and TRBJ2-7, with 10 bases lining up with TRBD2. The CDR3 here is CASSQGASGSAPYEQYF. CDR3 DNA: TGTGCCAGCAGCCAAGGGGCTAGCGGGAGTGCCCCCTACGAGCAGTACTTC.